Listed here are 2 T cell receptor beta chains from one sample, sequenced in a study of shared clonotypes between healthy human individuals. Terminally differentiated effector memory CD45RA+ cells were excluded by CCR7 positive selection of CD45RO-negative cells. Sequenced by immunoSEQ multiplex PCR; TCRdb stores in-frame clones only, minus some. The data hold about 2.1 million clones, with roughly 95% observed a single time. The sequencing input was naive CD8+ T cells from PBMCs. The receptors were gathered from a man aged 18 to 30 in good health. Some clones in this sample may be carry-over from other donors' samples.

The chain carries TRBV25-1 and TRBJ1-2; D call uncertain. Germline CDR1 MGHDK, CDR2 SYGVNS. The CDR3 length is 16 residues. V was pared by 5 bases and J by 3 bases, with 19 bases between. DNA of the CDR3: TGTGCCAGCAGTCCTCCAGTCGTGGGAGAAGACTATGGCTACACCTTC. Translation gives CASSPPVVGEDYGYTF.

The rearrangement links TRBV6-5 to TRBJ2-1; unclear D gene. Trimming stripped 10 bases from V and 2 bases from J, with 6 bases between. CDR3 length equals 11 residues. CDR1 is MNHEY and CDR2 is SVGAGI in the germline V gene. The CDR3 is CATGAYNEQFF. The CDR3 coding sequence is TGTGCCACAGGAGCCTACAATGAGCAGTTCTTC.